The rows below give T cell receptor beta chains drawn from one sample of a study of OX40 agonist ivuxolimab in advanced cancers. Generated by immunoSEQ multiplex PCR, the TCRdb table keeps only in-frame clones and is missing some. The sample records just over 20,000 clones, more than 75% being singletons. Source: CD4+ or CD8+ T cells sorted from blood, taken in a trial of the OX40 agonist ivuxolimab. These receptors all come from an adult with an advanced solid tumor such as melanoma, head and neck, liver or kidney cancer. Each CDR3 is given with its conserved first and last residue. The D gene is left open where the match is weak. The listing skips clone size in some rows; elsewhere it reads once, few, many or a size class.

>TRBV7-2|TRBJ2-1|.|.
TGTGCCAGCAGCTTAGAGGCTCTCCAGCAGTTCTTC
CASSLEALQQFF
>TRBV4-3|TRBJ2-1|.|TRBD1
TGCGCCAGCAGCCAAGATAACCAGGGGGCTTACAATGAGCAGTTCTTC
CASSQDNQGAYNEQFF
>TRBV7-9|TRBJ1-1|.|.
TGTGCCAGCAGCTTAGAGGGAGAGAACACTGAAGCTTTCTTT
CASSLEGENTEAFF
>TRBV7-9|TRBJ1-1|.|.
TGTGCCAGCAGCTTAGTGAAGATCCTAATTGAAGCTTTCTTT
CASSLVKILIEAFF
>TRBV7-3|TRBJ2-7|few|.
TGTGCCAGCAGCTTAATGGGTAGTCGGGAGCAGTACTTC
CASSLMGSREQYF
>TRBV13|TRBJ2-5|.|.
TGTGCCAGCAGCTTGCAGAACAGGGCTCCCCAAGAGACCCAGTACTTC
CASSLQNRAPQETQYF
>TRBV18|TRBJ1-2|.|.
TGTGCCAGCTCGACCAGAGAGAGCCCCGAGGACTATGGCTACACCTTC
CASSTRESPEDYGYTF
>TRBV7-8|TRBJ1-1|.|.
TGTGCCAGCAGCTTAGTCGTCCGGAGTGACACTGAAGCTTTCTTT
CASSLVVRSDTEAFF
>TRBV7-9|TRBJ1-1|.|.
TGTGCCAGCAGGGAGAACACTGAAGCTTTCTTT
CASRENTEAFF
>TRBV25-1|TRBJ1-1|.|TRBD1
TGTGCCAGCAGTGAATTGAGGGGGCGGGACACTGAAGCTTTCTTT
CASSELRGRDTEAFF
>TRBV6-5|TRBJ2-5|.|.
TGTGCCAGCCAGGGCGAGACCCAGTACTTC
CASQGETQYF
>TRBV5-6|TRBJ1-2|.|.
TGTGCCAGCAGCTTGGGTGACACCTATGGCTACACCTTC
CASSLGDTYGYTF
>TRBV6-5|TRBJ1-3|.|.
TGTGCCAGCAGCCCAATGACATTCTCTGGAAACACCATATATTTT
CASSPMTFSGNTIYF
>TRBV9|TRBJ2-5|.|TRBD1
TGTGCCAGCAGCGTAGAGGGACAGTGGGAAGCCCAGTACTTC
CASSVEGQWEAQYF
>TRBV4-3|TRBJ1-1|.|.
TGCGCCAGCAGCCAAGGGAGGGCCACTGAAGCTTTCTTT
CASSQGRATEAFF
>TRBV11-2|TRBJ1-1|.|TRBD1
TGTGCCAGCCTTCCTACAGGGGGAGGAACTGAAGCTTTCTTT
CASLPTGGGTEAFF
>TRBV5-1|TRBJ2-1|.|.
TGCGCCAGCAGCTTGGGTTGGGAAACCTACAATGAGCAGTTCTTC
CASSLGWETYNEQFF
>TRBV18|TRBJ2-3|.|.
TGTGCCAGCTCTCCCGACAGGGAGGGAGATACGCAGTATTTT
CASSPDREGDTQYF
>TRBV27|TRBJ1-1|.|.
TGTGCCAGCAGTTTCGGCCCGAACACTGAAGCTTTCTTT
CASSFGPNTEAFF
>TRBV11-2|TRBJ1-5|.|.
TGTGCCAGCAGCTTAGAAATCGGGAGCAATCAGCCCCAGCATTTT
CASSLEIGSNQPQHF
>TRBV12-5|TRBJ1-1|.|.
TGTGCTAGTGGTTTGGCCAGTTGGACTGAAGCTTTCTTT
CASGLASWTEAFF
>TRBV6-1|TRBJ1-1|.|.
TGTGCCAGCTTAAGGACACTGAACACTGAAGCTTTCTTT
CASLRTLNTEAFF
>TRBV6-5|TRBJ2-7|once|.
TGTGCCAGCAGTTATGGCAGGGCGGACGAGCAGTACTTC
CASSYGRADEQYF
>TRBV19|TRBJ1-1|once|.
TGTGCCAGTAGACCCCATACAGGGAAGGGCACTGAAGCTTTCTTT
CASRPHTGKGTEAFF
>TRBV27|TRBJ1-5|.|.
TGTGCCAGCAGTCTGGGCCTGGGCCAGCCCCAGCATTTT
CASSLGLGQPQHF
>TRBV19|TRBJ1-5|.|TRBD1
TGTGCCAGTAGTATCCGGGACAGAAATCAGCCCCAGCATTTT
CASSIRDRNQPQHF
>TRBV15|TRBJ2-1|.|TRBD2
TGTGCCACCACCGGGACTAGCGGGGATTACAATGAGCAGTTCTTC
CATTGTSGDYNEQFF
>TRBV4-1|TRBJ1-2|.|.
TGCGCCAGCAGCCAAGGGGTCGGGAGAAACTATGGCTACACCTTC
CASSQGVGRNYGYTF
>TRBV27|TRBJ1-3|.|.
TGTGCCAGCAGTCTTCTGTCTGGAAACACCATATATTTT
CASSLLSGNTIYF
>TRBV5-6|TRBJ1-5|once|TRBD1
TGTGCCAGCAGCTTGTGGACAGGGATAAATCAGCCCCAGCATTTT
CASSLWTGINQPQHF
>TRBV10-1|TRBJ2-2|once|TRBD1
TGCGCCAGCTCCAGGGGGCAGGTGATAAGGGCCGGGGAGCTGTTTTTT
CASSRGQVIRAGELFF
>TRBV29-1|TRBJ2-7|.|.
TGCAGCATCACCCCGGGGGATTCAGCGGGCTACGAGCAGTACTTC
CSITPGDSAGYEQYF
>TRBV27|TRBJ2-7|.|.
TGTGCCAGCAGTCCTCTGGACCTCCCCGAGCAGTACTTC
CASSPLDLPEQYF
>TRBV27|TRBJ1-1|.|.
TGTGCCAGCAGTCTCTCTGGGCCTCAGGACACTGAAGCTTTCTTT
CASSLSGPQDTEAFF
>TRBV4-2|TRBJ2-7|.|TRBD1
TGTGCCAGCAGCCAGGACAGGGAATCCTACGAGCAGTACTTC
CASSQDRESYEQYF
>TRBV28|TRBJ2-5|.|.
TGTGCCAGCAGCCCCTCGGGGGTCGAGACCCAGTACTTC
CASSPSGVETQYF
>TRBV27|TRBJ2-7|medium-sized|.
TGTGCCAGCTTTTCAGCTTCCTACGAGCAGTACTTC
CASFSASYEQYF